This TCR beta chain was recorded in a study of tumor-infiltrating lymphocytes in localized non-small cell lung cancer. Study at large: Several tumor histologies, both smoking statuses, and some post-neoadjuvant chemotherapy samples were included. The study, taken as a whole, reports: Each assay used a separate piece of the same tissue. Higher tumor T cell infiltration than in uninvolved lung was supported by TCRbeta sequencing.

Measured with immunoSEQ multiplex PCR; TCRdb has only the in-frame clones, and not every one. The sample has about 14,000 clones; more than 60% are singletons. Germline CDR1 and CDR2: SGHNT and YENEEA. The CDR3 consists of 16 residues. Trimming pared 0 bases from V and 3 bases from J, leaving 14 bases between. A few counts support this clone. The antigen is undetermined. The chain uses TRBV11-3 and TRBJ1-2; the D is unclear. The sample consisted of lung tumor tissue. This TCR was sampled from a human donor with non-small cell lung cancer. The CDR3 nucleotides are TGTGCCAGCAGCTTAGAAGTCAGGCTTGTTGACTATGGCTACACCTTC. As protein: CASSLEVRLVDYGYTF.